What follows are 32 T cell receptor beta chains derived from one specimen sequenced in a study of cytomegalovirus exposure and HLA in healthy donors. The study ran its PCR with 60 Vbeta and 13 Jbeta primers. The repertoire was sequenced with immunoSEQ multiplex PCR; TCRdb's copy has only in-frame clones and lacks some. The table lists 150,000 to 200,000 clones, roughly 72% of them singletons, with roughly 1.4% in the top ten. Specimen: PBMCs. These receptors were collected from a man between 35 and 55 years old in good health and CMV-seronegative.

A few counts support this clone. The chain joins TRBV2 to TRBJ2-7; 10 nucleotides agree with TRBD2. CDR3 length: 15 amino acids. V lost 6 bases and J lost 4; bases outside the gene matches: 9. Germline assignment: CDR1 SNHLY and CDR2 FYNNEI. As DNA, the CDR3 is TGTGCCAGCAGACCGGGACTAGCGTTCGGGTACGAGCAGTACTTC. This encodes CASRPGLAFGYEQYF. Drawing the rest from reference TRBV2 and TRBJ2-7, the complete variable domain is EPEVTQTPSHQVTQMGQEVILRCVPISNHLYFYWYRQILGQKVEFLVSFYNNEISEKSEIFDDQFSVERPDGSNFTLKIRSTKLEDSAMYFCASRPGLAFGYEQYFGPGTRLTVT.

CDR3 coding DNA: TGCGCCAGCAGCCAAGATCGGGGACAGGGGACGGAACTGTTTTTT. Translated, it gives CASSQDRGQGTELFF. The gene calls are TRBV4-1 and TRBJ1-4; 10 bases agree with TRBD1. CDR3 length: 15 amino acids. CDR1 and CDR2 from the germline V gene are MGHRA and YSYEKL. Trimming took 0 bases from V and 12 from J; bases not matched to a gene: 7.

The chain has TRBV18 and TRBJ1-1, with TRBD1 matching 7 bases. The CDR3 spans 13 residues. CDR1 is KGHSH and CDR2 is LQKENI in the germline V gene. With 6 bases clipped from V and 4 bases from J, the junction kept 5 bases outside the gene matches. The CDR3 DNA reads as TGTGCCAGCTCCCAAGGGGGCCTCACTGAAGCTTTCTTT. Its translation: CASSQGGLTEAFF.

This sequence joins TRBV5-1 and TRBJ2-5, with D perhaps matching TRBD2 (7 bases). This CDR3 contains 17 residues. CDR1 is SGHRS, CDR2 YFSETQ, per germline. The V end was cut by 0 bases, the J end by 5 bases, with 20 bases between. This chain's CDR3 is CASSLEPRGRGLETQYF. Here the CDR3 DNA reads TGCGCCAGCAGCTTGGAACCCCGGGGGAGGGGGTTGGAGACCCAGTACTTC.

The table lists this clone with a few counts. The CDR3 region is CASRLRDKGNTEAFF. The CDR3 coding sequence is TGTGCCAGCAGATTGAGGGATAAGGGGAACACTGAAGCTTTCTTT. The chain joins TRBV2 to TRBJ1-1; no firm D call. Germline lookup yields CDR1 SNHLY and CDR2 FYNNEI. The CDR3 is 15 residues long. V was shortened by 6 bases and J by 1 base, with 15 bases between the two germline ends.

The chain links TRBV9 to TRBJ2-5; D perhaps matches TRBD2 (6 bases). CDR3 length: 15 residues. V lost 0 bases, J lost 3 bases, and 12 bases lay in between. Germline CDR1 and CDR2: SGDLS and YYNGEE. CDR3 protein: CASSVGGTSEETQYF. The CDR3 bases are TGTGCCAGCAGCGTAGGGGGGACTTCCGAAGAGACCCAGTACTTC. The full variable domain, with the rest looked up from reference TRBV9 and TRBJ2-5, is DSGVTQTPKHLITATGQRVTLRCSPRSGDLSVYWYQQSLDQGLQFLIQYYNGEERAKGNILERFSAQQFPDLHSELNLSSLELGDSALYFCASSVGGTSEETQYFGPGTRLLVL.

This clone was detected a few times. The rearrangement uses TRBV30 and TRBJ1-2; tentatively, D is TRBD1 (5 bases). Germline V CDR1 and CDR2: GTSNPN, SVGIG (reference sequence). The V end lost 4 bases, the J end lost 1 base, and 7 bases lay between the germline ends. The CDR3 is 12 residues long. The CDR3 region is CAWKGINYGYTF. The CDR3 coding sequence is TGTGCCTGGAAGGGGATTAACTATGGCTACACCTTC.

The rearrangement links TRBV7-3 to TRBJ1-1; the match to TRBD1 covers 11 bases. V was clipped by 4 bases and J by 0 bases; unmatched bases: 4. This CDR3 comprises 16 residues. Germline V gene data show CDR1 as SGHTA and CDR2 as FQGTGA. CDR3 bases: TGTGCCAGCAGCTGGACAGGGGGCTCATTGAACACTGAAGCTTTCTTT. Protein product: CASSWTGGSLNTEAFF.

J is TRBJ2-1 and V is TRBV28; 9 bases align to TRBD2. The CDR3 sequence is 15 residues long. V was pared by 6 bases and J by 0 bases, with 3 bases of the junction left unmatched. Germline V CDR1 and CDR2: MDHEN, SYDVKM. This chain's CDR3 is CASRPTSGSYNEQFF. CDR3 in DNA: TGTGCCAGCAGACCGACTAGCGGCTCCTACAATGAGCAGTTCTTC. Supplemented by reference TRBV28 and TRBJ2-1, the full variable domain reads DVKVTQSSRYLVKRTGEKVFLECVQDMDHENMFWYRQDPGLGLRLIYFSYDVKMKEKGDIPEGYSVSREKKERFSLILESASTNQTSMYLCASRPTSGSYNEQFFGPGTRLTVL.

This clone appeared a single time. The chain recombines TRBV5-1 with TRBJ1-2; D remains ambiguous. The CDR3 runs 13 residues. Germline V lookup: CDR1 SGHRS, CDR2 YFSETQ. The germline V and J ends were trimmed by 2 bases and 8 bases, with 13 bases remaining between them. The CDR3: CASSLSGEKGYTF. DNA of the CDR3: TGCGCCAGCAGCTTAAGTGGGGAGAAAGGCTACACCTTC. The full variable domain, completed using reference TRBV5-1 and TRBJ1-2, is KAGVTQTPRYLIKTRGQQVTLSCSPISGHRSVSWYQQTPGQGLQFLFEYFSETQRNKGNFPGRFSGRQFSNSRSEMNVSTLELGDSALYLCASSLSGEKGYTFGSGTRLTVV.

The chain employs TRBV29-1 and TRBJ2-1, with D maybe TRBD2 (6 bases). V lost 0 bases to trimming and J lost 13 bases, with 13 bases between them. This CDR3 spans 12 amino acids. Germline CDR1 reads SQVTM; CDR2 reads ANQGSEA. DNA for the CDR3: TGCAGCGTTGAAGATGGAGGGACTTGCCAGTTCTTC. As protein: CSVEDGGTCQFF.

This clone was counted many times. This chain's CDR3 is CASSLEGGNEQYF. Here the CDR3 DNA reads TGTGCCAGCAGTTTAGAGGGGGGGAACGAGCAGTACTTC. The chain has TRBV28 and TRBJ2-7, with D possibly being TRBD2 (7 bases). Germline V gene lookup returns CDR1 MDHEN and CDR2 SYDVKM. The CDR3 is made up of 13 amino acids. V lost 2 bases to trimming and J lost 5 bases, with 10 bases between them.

The V call is TRBV15, the J call TRBJ1-3; D gene unclear. The CDR3 is 15 residues long. Germline lookup yields CDR1 LNHNV and CDR2 YYDKDF (reference sequence). The V gene lost 0 bases and the J gene lost 2 bases, with 8 bases spanning the gap. The CDR3 here is CATSRDRDPGNTIYF. DNA of the CDR3: TGTGCCACCAGCAGAGATAGAGATCCTGGAAACACCATATATTTT.

The rearrangement uses TRBV2 and TRBJ1-1; D perhaps matches TRBD1 (5 bases). Germline CDR1 reads SNHLY; CDR2 reads FYNNEI. CDR3 length equals 14 residues. V lost 4 bases and J 0 bases, leaving 9 bases between the germline ends. CDR3 in amino acids: CASSGIQVNTEAFF. CDR3 DNA: TGTGCCAGCAGTGGGATACAGGTGAACACTGAAGCTTTCTTT.

The J gene is TRBJ2-1, the V gene TRBV29-1; 12 bases align to TRBD2. This CDR3 has 12 amino acids. V lost 7 bases, J lost 9 bases, and 4 bases stayed unmatched. Germline values: CDR1 SQVTM, CDR2 ANQGSEA. CDR3 sequence reads: CSGLGLAGEQFF. The DNA for the CDR3 is TGCAGCGGGCTGGGACTAGCGGGTGAGCAGTTCTTC.

The chain joins TRBV9 to TRBJ2-7, with a possible D match to TRBD1 (6 bases). V lost 2 bases and J 2 bases, leaving 11 bases between the germline ends. CDR1 is SGDLS and CDR2 is YYNGEE in the germline V gene. This CDR3 contains 14 residues. CDR3 nucleotide sequence: TGTGCCAGCAGCGTCGGGGACACCGCCTACGAGCAGTACTTC. Translating it yields CASSVGDTAYEQYF.

About this clone itself: At the DNA level, this CDR3 is encoded by other sequences in the same sample as well. The rearrangement links TRBV2 to TRBJ2-5, with 7 bases that match TRBD2. V dropped 8 bases and J dropped 5; count of bases not matched to a gene: 5. CDR3 size: 12 residues. Germline lookup yields CDR1 SNHLY and CDR2 FYNNEI. The CDR3 here is CASGGGGETQYF. In DNA, the CDR3 is TGTGCCAGCGGGGGGGGAGGTGAGACCCAGTACTTC.

The rearrangement uses TRBV28 and TRBJ2-1; 10 nucleotides line up with TRBD2. Germline V gene lookup returns CDR1 MDHEN and CDR2 SYDVKM. V lost 2 bases and J lost 4; bases outside the gene matches: 11. CDR3 length equals 18 residues. CDR3 protein: CASSLRLVAGGLYNEQFF. CDR3 nucleotides: TGTGCCAGCAGTTTACGATTAGTAGCGGGAGGACTGTACAATGAGCAGTTCTTC.

The genes are TRBV11-2 and TRBJ2-1; 8 bases line up with TRBD2. The CDR3 runs 16 residues. CDR1 and CDR2 (germline): SGHAT, FQNNGV. The ends lost 1 base at V and 7 bases at J; junction bases unmatched: 9. CDR3 nucleotides: TGTGCCAGCAGCTTAGTGAGACTAGCGATAGGGAATGAGCAGTTCTTC. It codes for CASSLVRLAIGNEQFF.

In regard to this clone: The same CDR3 can be traced to other DNA sequences in this sample. J is TRBJ2-1 and V is TRBV5-1, with 12 bases fitting TRBD2. The germline gives CDR1 SGHRS, CDR2 YFSETQ. Trimming took 4 bases from V and 4 from J; bases not matched to a gene: 3. There are 15 residues in the CDR3. The CDR3 bases are TGCGCCAGCAGCCGGACTAGCGGGACTTACAATGAGCAGTTCTTC. Translating gives CASSRTSGTYNEQFF.

The chain is built from TRBV7-3 and TRBJ2-3; TRBD2 matches at 7 bases. Germline V gene data show CDR1 as SGHTA and CDR2 as FQGTGA. V lost 0 bases to trimming and J lost 4 bases; unmatched junction nucleotides: 10. CDR3 length: 17 amino acids. The CDR3 nucleotides are TGTGCCAGCAGCTTAACCGGTCCGGCTAGCGGACCAGATACGCAGTATTTT. Amino acid sequence: CASSLTGPASGPDTQYF.

The genes are TRBV7-9 and TRBJ2-5; TRBD2 aligns across 12 bases. The ends lost 5 bases at V and 2 bases at J; junction bases unmatched: 6. Germline V gene sequence: CDR1 SEHNR, CDR2 FQNEAQ (reference sequence). The CDR3 extends over 16 amino acids. The CDR3 protein is CASSGGTSGRQETQYF. The DNA of the CDR3 is TGTGCCAGCAGCGGGGGGACTAGCGGGCGTCAAGAGACCCAGTACTTC.

The chain is built from TRBV19 and TRBJ2-3; D may be TRBD2 (6 bases). The CDR3 totals 15 residues. Germline V lookup: CDR1 LNHDA, CDR2 SQIVND (reference sequence). V gave up 5 bases and J gave up 2 bases, with 14 bases separating them. The chain's CDR3 is CASSRTNTLTDTQYF. The CDR3 DNA sequence: TGTGCCAGTAGTCGGACTAACACCCTCACAGATACGCAGTATTTT.

This chain uses TRBV5-4 with TRBJ1-3; 7 positions agree with TRBD1. The V segment lost 3 bases and the J segment 4 bases; nucleotides outside the gene matches: 4. Germline lookup yields CDR1 SGHNT and CDR2 YYREEE (reference sequence). The CDR3 loop spans 14 amino acids. The CDR3 coding sequence is TGTGCCAGCAGCTACAGGGACAGCGGAAACACCATATATTTT. Protein: CASSYRDSGNTIYF. The full variable domain, its missing parts supplied by reference TRBV5-4 and TRBJ1-3, is ETGVTQSPTHLIKTRGQQVTLRCSSQSGHNTVSWYQQALGQGPQFIFQYYREEENGRGNFPPRFSGLQFPNYSSELNVNALELDDSALYLCASSYRDSGNTIYFGEGSWLTVV.

The chain uses TRBV2 and TRBJ2-3; D call uncertain. The CDR3 is 11 amino acids. Between the trimmed V and J ends, which lost 8 bases and 5 bases, there was a span of 8 bases. Germline V gene lookup returns CDR1 SNHLY and CDR2 FYNNEI. This chain's CDR3 is CASSNKDTQYF. CDR3 in DNA: TGTGCCAGCTCCAACAAAGATACGCAGTATTTT.

This clone was seen once. The CDR3 region is CASSPSGISSSTDTQYF. For the CDR3, the DNA is TGTGCCAGCAGCCCTAGCGGGATCTCCAGTAGCACAGATACGCAGTATTTT. This chain links TRBV13 with TRBJ2-3, with 9 nucleotides matching TRBD2. The CDR3 length is 17 residues. The V and J ends lost 5 bases and 0 bases, in that order; junction bases with no gene match: 9. Per the germline V gene, CDR1 is PRHDT and CDR2 is FYEKMQ (reference sequence).

For the CDR3, the DNA is TGCGCCAGCAGCTTGGGGACGGGGGAAGAAAAACTGTTTTTT. This gives the protein CASSLGTGEEKLFF. This chain joins TRBV5-1 and TRBJ1-4, with a possible D match to TRBD1 (5 bases). The V gene lost 0 bases and the J gene lost 8 bases, with 11 bases spanning the gap. The germline V gene has CDR1 SGHRS and CDR2 YFSETQ. This CDR3 contains 14 residues.

The chain recombines TRBV7-7 with TRBJ1-5; no firm D call. The ends were cut back, 1 base at V and 6 bases at J, with 7 bases in the middle. Looked up from germline, CDR1 is SSHAT and CDR2 is FNYEAQ (reference sequence). The CDR3 covers 13 residues. CDR3 residues: CASSLEDSQPQHF. The CDR3 region has the DNA TGTGCCAGCAGCTTAGAAGACTCTCAGCCCCAGCATTTT. The variable domain in full, completed from reference TRBV7-7 and TRBJ1-5, reads GAGVSQSPRYKVTKRGQDVTLRCDPISSHATLYWYQQALGQGPEFLTYFNYEAQPDKSGLPSDRFSAERPEGSISTLTIQRTEQRDSAMYRCASSLEDSQPQHFGDGTRLSIL.

This chain uses TRBV5-5 with TRBJ1-2; TRBD1 agrees at 8 bases. V trimming: 0 bases; J trimming: 5 bases; junction bases outside the gene matches: 9. Germline V gene lookup returns CDR1 SGHKS and CDR2 YYEKEE (reference sequence). This CDR3 is 16 amino acids long. The CDR3 nucleotides read TGTGCCAGCAGCTTGGGGGACAGGACAGTAGAATATGGCTACACCTTC. It yields the protein CASSLGDRTVEYGYTF.

The V call is TRBV25-1, the J call TRBJ2-1; no reliable D call. Trimming shortened V by 3 bases and J by 4 bases, and 4 bases separated the two germline ends. The germline V gene has CDR1 MGHDK and CDR2 SYGVNS. The CDR3 has 12 residues. The CDR3 DNA sequence: TGTGCCAGCAGTGATGAGTACAATGAGCAGTTCTTC. Protein: CASSDEYNEQFF. Looking up the rest from reference TRBV25-1 and TRBJ2-1 gives the full variable domain: EADIYQTPRYLVIGTGKKITLECSQTMGHDKMYWYQQDPGMELHLIHYSYGVNSTEKGDLSSESTVSRIRTEHFPLTLESARPSHTSQYLCASSDEYNEQFFGPGTRLTVL.

This clone was seen once. The chain is built from TRBV6-6 and TRBJ2-5; D is perhaps TRBD1 (6 bases). V lost 6 bases and J lost 1, with 15 bases in between. Germline-derived CDR1 and CDR2 are MNHNY and SVGAGI (reference sequence). CDR3 length equals 15 residues. DNA of the CDR3: TGTGCCAGCAGCCACGTGGGGGCTACCCAAGAGACCCAGTACTTC. Translated, it gives CASSHVGATQETQYF.

About this clone: Compared with germline, one end of the junction differs, possibly owing to a read error. The chain employs TRBV7-9 and TRBJ2-7, with TRBD1 identical over 7 bases. The CDR3 sequence is 13 residues long. Germline V gene sequence: CDR1 SEHNR, CDR2 FQNEAQ (reference sequence). In nucleotides, the CDR3 is TGTTCCAGCAGCTTAGGGACAGTCAACGAGCAGTACTTC. This sequence encodes CSSSLGTVNEQYF.